These 23 T cell receptor beta chains were all obtained from the same sample, sequenced in a study of cytomegalovirus exposure and HLA in healthy donors. Profiled with immunoSEQ multiplex PCR; TCRdb holds only in-frame clones, not every one. The data hold 220,000 or so clones, with 83% observed a single time. Sequenced: PBMCs. The receptors come from a woman under 30 in good health and CMV-seronegative.

The rearrangement links TRBV6-4 to TRBJ2-2; the D is unclear. The CDR3 runs 14 residues. V was shortened by 0 bases and J by 8 bases, with 10 bases between the two germline ends. Germline values: CDR1 MRHNA, CDR2 SNTAGT. The CDR3 region has the DNA TGTGCCAGCAGTGACTCCCCCGAGATGGGGGAGCTGTTTTTT. Its translation is CASSDSPEMGELFF.

The chain is built from TRBV2 and TRBJ1-1; unclear D gene. This CDR3 has 16 amino acids. V dropped 2 bases and J dropped 3 bases, with 16 bases sitting between them. The germline V gene has CDR1 SNHLY and CDR2 FYNNEI. The CDR3 protein is CASSERGGSFYTEAFF. For the CDR3, the DNA is TGTGCCAGCAGTGAAAGAGGTGGCAGCTTTTACACTGAAGCTTTCTTT.

The chain combines TRBV4-1 with TRBJ1-5, with D hard to call. Germline CDR1 and CDR2: MGHRA and YSYEKL. Between the trimmed V and J ends, which lost 8 bases and 3 bases, there was a span of 14 bases. The CDR3 consists of 14 residues. This CDR3 reads CASRSMGTNQPQHF. CDR3 bases: TGCGCCAGCCGTTCAATGGGTACCAATCAGCCCCAGCATTTT.

The CDR3 coding sequence is TGTGCCTGCATGGGCGGACAGGGACCATATCAGCCCCAGCATTTT. As protein: CACMGGQGPYQPQHF. The V gene is TRBV6-1, the J gene TRBJ1-5; 8 bases match TRBD1. The CDR3 covers 15 residues. The V gene end was trimmed by 11 bases and the J gene end by 5 bases; junction bases not matched to a gene: 14. Germline V gives CDR1 MNHNS, CDR2 SASEGT.

The gene calls are TRBV11-1 and TRBJ1-2; D gene ambiguous. The CDR3 is 16 amino acids. With 1 base removed from V and 8 bases from J, the gap between germline ends came to 20 bases. CDR1 SGHAT and CDR2 FQDESV come from the germline V gene (reference sequence). CDR3 protein: CASSLDHGVNSVGYTF. CDR3 nucleotides: TGTGCCAGCAGCTTAGATCACGGGGTCAACTCGGTCGGCTACACCTTC.

The chain is built from TRBV9 and TRBJ2-2; the match to TRBD1 covers 8 bases. Trimming removed 8 bases from V and 7 bases from J; junction bases left unmatched: 7. The CDR3 is made up of 13 amino acids. Germline V gives CDR1 SGDLS, CDR2 YYNGEE. CDR3 region: CASNRGARGELFF. CDR3 DNA sequence: TGTGCCAGTAACAGGGGGGCCCGCGGGGAGCTGTTTTTT.

The chain couples TRBV4-2 to TRBJ2-7, with TRBD2 as a possible D gene (5 bases). V was pared by 2 bases and J by 0 bases, with 14 bases between. Germline values: CDR1 LGHNA, CDR2 YNFKEQ. This CDR3 is 16 amino acids long. The CDR3 sequence is CASSQPSEGISYEQYF. The CDR3 DNA follows: TGTGCCAGCAGCCAACCCAGCGAGGGAATCTCCTACGAGCAGTACTTC.

This chain uses TRBV19 with TRBJ2-1, with 8 bases identical to TRBD2. The CDR3 is 16 residues long. V shed 1 base, J shed 4 bases, and the junction held 6 bases outside the gene matches. Per the germline V gene, CDR1 is LNHDA and CDR2 is SQIVND (reference sequence). This CDR3 is CASSIGLAGYYNEQFF. In nucleotides, the CDR3 is TGTGCCAGTAGTATAGGGCTAGCGGGCTATTACAATGAGCAGTTCTTC. Supplemented by reference TRBV19 and TRBJ2-1, the full variable domain reads DGGITQSPKYLFRKEGQNVTLSCEQNLNHDAMYWYRQDPGQGLRLIYYSQIVNDFQKGDIAEGYSVSREKKESFPLTVTSAQKNPTAFYLCASSIGLAGYYNEQFFGPGTRLTVL.

This chain links TRBV27 with TRBJ1-2, with no clear D. Germline CDR1 and CDR2: MNHEY and SMNVEV (reference sequence). The CDR3 has 15 residues. V lost 0 bases and J 3 bases, leaving 11 bases between the germline ends. In DNA, the CDR3 is TGTGCCAGCAGTTTATCGTCCCCAGCCTACTATGGCTACACCTTC. It specifies CASSLSSPAYYGYTF.

The chain employs TRBV19 and TRBJ1-2; 7 bases line up with TRBD1. This CDR3 region has 13 residues. From germline, CDR1 is LNHDA and CDR2 SQIVND (reference sequence). Trimming removed 5 bases from V and 7 bases from J; junction bases left unmatched: 7. The CDR3 loop is CASSHTGAGGYTF. DNA of the CDR3: TGTGCCAGTAGTCACACAGGGGCGGGTGGCTACACCTTC.

This rearrangement joins TRBV19 to TRBJ2-5, with 7 bases aligning to TRBD2. The germline V gene encodes CDR1 LNHDA and CDR2 SQIVND (reference sequence). Trimming cost V 6 bases and J 0 bases; bases outside gene matches: 7. The CDR3 sequence is 15 residues long. CDR3 bases: TGTGCCAGTAGAGATTTGGGGGGGAACCAAGAGACCCAGTACTTC. Its translation: CASRDLGGNQETQYF.

The V call is TRBV18, the J call TRBJ2-1, with TRBD2 matching 11 bases. V shed 6 bases, J shed 7 bases, and the junction held 11 bases outside the gene matches. This CDR3 contains 16 residues. The V gene's germline CDR1 is KGHSH and CDR2 LQKENI. In DNA, the CDR3 is TGTGCCAGCTCTCTCTTTAGCGGGAGGGCCGAAAATGAGCAGTTCTTC. This translates into CASSLFSGRAENEQFF.

This chain links TRBV6-5 with TRBJ2-1; D unresolved. The V end lost 2 bases, the J end lost 0 bases, and 8 bases lay between the germline ends. The CDR3 consists of 15 residues. Germline-derived CDR1 and CDR2 are MNHEY and SVGAGI. CDR3 nucleotide sequence: TGTGCCAGCAGTTACGAGAGCAGCTCCTACAATGAGCAGTTCTTC. Protein: CASSYESSSYNEQFF.

The chain carries TRBV29-1 and TRBJ2-2; D is uncertain. In germline, CDR1 is SQVTM, CDR2 ANQGSEA. The ends were cut back, 5 bases at V and 3 bases at J, with 13 bases in the middle. The CDR3 contains 14 residues. CDR3 amino acids: CSVQVVWDTGELFF. CDR3 nucleotide sequence: TGCAGCGTTCAGGTCGTGTGGGACACCGGGGAGCTGTTTTTT.

V and J are TRBV10-1 and TRBJ2-5, with 8 nucleotides matching TRBD1. This CDR3 contains 14 residues. V shed 3 bases and J 5 bases; nucleotides not matched to a gene: 5. Germline V CDR1 and CDR2: WNHNN, SYGVQD (reference sequence). Here the CDR3 DNA reads TGCGCCAGCAGTGATGGGTCAGGGGGCGAGACCCAGTACTTC. This codes for CASSDGSGGETQYF.

The V gene is TRBV6-1, the J gene TRBJ2-7; 8 bases are shared with TRBD1. The CDR3 covers 14 residues. Germline V lookup: CDR1 MNHNS, CDR2 SASEGT. V gave up 6 bases and J gave up 3 bases; unmatched junction bases: 7. CDR3 nucleotide sequence: TGTGCCAGCAGCACCGGGACAGGCGGCTACGAGCAGTACTTC. This codes for CASSTGTGGYEQYF.

The V and J genes are TRBV2 and TRBJ1-2; 10 bases map to TRBD1. The CDR3 totals 16 residues. Unmatched junction bases numbered 5, after V lost 2 bases and J lost 2 bases. Germline CDR1 and CDR2: SNHLY and FYNNEI. CDR3 coding DNA: TGTGCCAGCAGTGAATTGGGACAGGGGTCAAACTATGGCTACACCTTC. The encoded protein is CASSELGQGSNYGYTF.

The chain employs TRBV4-1 and TRBJ2-3, with D tentatively TRBD2 (7 bases). Trimming took off 1 base at V and 0 bases at J, with 20 bases between the two ends. The CDR3 covers 19 residues. Germline V lookup: CDR1 MGHRA, CDR2 YSYEKL. The CDR3, as DNA: TGCGCCAGCAGCCAAGCCGTGAGGGGGGGAAAATCTAGCACAGATACGCAGTATTTT. Translating it yields CASSQAVRGGKSSTDTQYF.

This sequence joins TRBV2 and TRBJ2-3; no reliable D call. The length of the CDR3 is 12 residues. Trimming removed 6 bases at V and 2 bases at J, with 6 bases between. From germline, CDR1 is SNHLY and CDR2 FYNNEI. In DNA, the CDR3 is TGTGCCAGCAGCCCGTTCACAGATACGCAGTATTTT. Its translation: CASSPFTDTQYF.

The gene calls are TRBV15 and TRBJ2-3, with 15 bases that match TRBD2. J lost 5 bases, V lost 1 base, and 7 bases had no gene match. CDR1 is LNHNV, CDR2 YYDKDF, per germline (reference sequence). CDR3 length: 18 residues. In nucleotides, the CDR3 is TGTGCCACCAGCAGAGGGACTAGCGGGAGGGCCTTGGGAGATACGCAGTATTTT. This encodes CATSRGTSGRALGDTQYF.

The chain recombines TRBV27 with TRBJ1-6, with TRBD1 matching over 9 bases. Germline lookup yields CDR1 MNHEY and CDR2 SMNVEV (reference sequence). The V segment lost 5 bases and the J segment 8 bases; nucleotides outside the gene matches: 4. There are 14 residues in the CDR3. CDR3 sequence reads: CASSGGTGYSPLHF. CDR3 DNA: TGTGCCAGCAGTGGTGGGACAGGGTATTCACCCCTCCACTTT.

V is TRBV5-1 and J is TRBJ1-3; TRBD1 agrees at 7 bases. Germline-derived CDR1 and CDR2 are SGHRS and YFSETQ. Trimming removed 9 bases from V and 4 bases from J; junction bases left unmatched: 4. The CDR3 covers 12 residues. CDR3: CATTGAGNTIYF. Here the CDR3 DNA reads TGCGCCACCACAGGGGCGGGAAACACCATATATTTT.

The genes are TRBV7-9 and TRBJ1-5; the match to TRBD1 covers 9 bases. After removal of 3 bases from V and 1 base from J, the junction contained 10 bases not matched to a gene. The CDR3 runs 18 residues. CDR1 SEHNR and CDR2 FQNEAQ come from the germline V gene (reference sequence). The CDR3 here is CASSFNTPGTGSNQPQHF. CDR3 in DNA: TGTGCCAGCAGCTTTAACACTCCCGGGACAGGGAGCAATCAGCCCCAGCATTTT.